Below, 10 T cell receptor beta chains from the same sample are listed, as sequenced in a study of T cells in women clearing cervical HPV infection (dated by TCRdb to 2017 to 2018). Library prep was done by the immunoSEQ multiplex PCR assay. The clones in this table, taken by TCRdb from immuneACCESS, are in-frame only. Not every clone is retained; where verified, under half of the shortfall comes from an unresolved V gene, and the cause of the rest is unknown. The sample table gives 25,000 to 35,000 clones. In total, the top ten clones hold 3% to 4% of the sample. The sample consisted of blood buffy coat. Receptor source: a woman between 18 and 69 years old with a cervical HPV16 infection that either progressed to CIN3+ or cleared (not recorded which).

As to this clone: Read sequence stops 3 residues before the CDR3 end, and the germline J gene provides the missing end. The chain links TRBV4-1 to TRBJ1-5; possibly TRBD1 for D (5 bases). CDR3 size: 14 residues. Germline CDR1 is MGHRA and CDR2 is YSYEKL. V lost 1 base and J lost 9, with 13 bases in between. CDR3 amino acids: CASSQGTSSWPQHF. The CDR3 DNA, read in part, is TGCGCCAGCAGCCAAGGGACATCCTCCTGGCCC.

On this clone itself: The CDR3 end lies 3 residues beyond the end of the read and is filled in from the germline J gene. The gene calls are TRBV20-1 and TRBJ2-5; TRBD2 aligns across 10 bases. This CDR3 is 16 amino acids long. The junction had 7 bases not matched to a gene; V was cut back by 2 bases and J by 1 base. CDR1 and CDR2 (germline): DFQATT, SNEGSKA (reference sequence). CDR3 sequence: CSARRLAGDFQETQYF. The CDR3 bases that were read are TGCAGTGCTAGACGACTAGCGGGCGATTTCCAAGAGACC.

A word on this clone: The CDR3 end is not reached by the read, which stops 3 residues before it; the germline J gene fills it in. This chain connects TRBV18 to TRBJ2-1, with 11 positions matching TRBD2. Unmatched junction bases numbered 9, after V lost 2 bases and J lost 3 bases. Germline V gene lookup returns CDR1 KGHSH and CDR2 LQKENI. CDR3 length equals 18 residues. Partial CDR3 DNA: TGTGCCAGCTCACCAACTACACTAGCGGGGGATCTCTACAATGAG. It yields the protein CASSPTTLAGDLYNE. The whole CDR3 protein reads CASSPTTLAGDLYNEQFF.

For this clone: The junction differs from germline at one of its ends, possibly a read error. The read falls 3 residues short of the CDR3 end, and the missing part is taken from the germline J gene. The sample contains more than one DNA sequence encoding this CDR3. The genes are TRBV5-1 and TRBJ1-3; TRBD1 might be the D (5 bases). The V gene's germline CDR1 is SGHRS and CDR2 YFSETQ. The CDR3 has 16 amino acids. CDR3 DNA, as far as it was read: TGCGCCAGCAGCTTGGGGGGACTAGGATCTGGAAACACT. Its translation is CASSLGGLGSGNT. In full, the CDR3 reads CASSLGGLGSGNTIYF.

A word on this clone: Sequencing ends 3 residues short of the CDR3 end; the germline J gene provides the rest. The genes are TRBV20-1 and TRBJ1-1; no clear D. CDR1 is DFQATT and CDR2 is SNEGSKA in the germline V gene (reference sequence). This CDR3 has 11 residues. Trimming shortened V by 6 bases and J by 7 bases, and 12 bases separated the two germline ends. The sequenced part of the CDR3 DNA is TGCAGTGCCGAAATCGGGGTTGAA. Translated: CSAEIGVE. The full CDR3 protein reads CSAEIGVEAFF.

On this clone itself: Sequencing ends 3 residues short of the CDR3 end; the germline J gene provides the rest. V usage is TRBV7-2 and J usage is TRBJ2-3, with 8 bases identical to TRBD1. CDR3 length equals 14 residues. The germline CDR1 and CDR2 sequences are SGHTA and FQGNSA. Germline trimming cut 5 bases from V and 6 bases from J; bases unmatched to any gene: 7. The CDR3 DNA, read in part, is TGTGCCAGCAGCATTAGGACAGGGAGGGATACG. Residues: CASSIRTGRDT. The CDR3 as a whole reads CASSIRTGRDTQYF.

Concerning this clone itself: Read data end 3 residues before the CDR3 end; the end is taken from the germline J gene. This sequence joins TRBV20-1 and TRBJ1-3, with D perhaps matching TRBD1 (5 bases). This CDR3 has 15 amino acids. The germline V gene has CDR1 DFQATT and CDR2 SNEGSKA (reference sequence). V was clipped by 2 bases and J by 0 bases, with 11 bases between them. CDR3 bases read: TGCAGTGCTAGAACAGGCCTTATCTCTGGAAACACC. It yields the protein CSARTGLISGNT. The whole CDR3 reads CSARTGLISGNTIYF.

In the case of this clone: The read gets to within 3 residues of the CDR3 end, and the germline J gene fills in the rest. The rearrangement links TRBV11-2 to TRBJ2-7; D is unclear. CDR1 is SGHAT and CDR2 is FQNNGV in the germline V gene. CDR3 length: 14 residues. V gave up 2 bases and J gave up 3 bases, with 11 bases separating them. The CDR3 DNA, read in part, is TGTGCCAGCAGCTTACGGTCGTCTGGCTACGAG. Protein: CASSLRSSGYE. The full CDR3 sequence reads CASSLRSSGYEQYF. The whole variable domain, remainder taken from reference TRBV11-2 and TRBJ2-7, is EAGVAQSPRYKIIEKRQSVAFWCNPISGHATLYWYQQILGQGPKLLIQFQNNGVVDDSQLPKDRFSAERLKGVDSTLKIQPAKLEDSAVYLCASSLRSSGYEQYFGPGTRLTVT.

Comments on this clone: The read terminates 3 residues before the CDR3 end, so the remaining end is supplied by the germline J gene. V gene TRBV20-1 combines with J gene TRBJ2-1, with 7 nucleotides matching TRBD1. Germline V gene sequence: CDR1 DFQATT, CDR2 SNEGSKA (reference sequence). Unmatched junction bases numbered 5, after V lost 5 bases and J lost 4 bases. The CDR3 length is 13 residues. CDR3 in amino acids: CSAVGQPYNEQFF. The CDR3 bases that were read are TGCAGTGCTGTGGGACAGCCATACAATGAG.

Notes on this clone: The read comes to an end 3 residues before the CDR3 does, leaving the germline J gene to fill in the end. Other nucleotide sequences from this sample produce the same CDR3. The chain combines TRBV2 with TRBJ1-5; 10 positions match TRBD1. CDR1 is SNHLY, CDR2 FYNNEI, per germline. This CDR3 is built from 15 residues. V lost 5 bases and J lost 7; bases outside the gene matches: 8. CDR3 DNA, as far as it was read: TGTGCCAGCAGTCTCGGACAGGGGGGTGGGCAGCCC. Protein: CASSLGQGGGQP. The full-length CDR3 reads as CASSLGQGGGQPQHF.